Presented here are 23 T cell receptor beta chains from one specimen sequenced in a study of blood T cells in healthy people across ages. Primers used in a second PCR of roughly 7 to 12 cycles were a sample-barcoded 5' primer and a J-beta primer mix. TCRdb used MiXCR to reprocess the 5' RACE reads, holding one entry per CDR3 protein. Of 1 million or so distinct CDR3 sequences listed, 35% to 50% are singletons. The sample was blood. The receptor source for this set is a woman aged 60-75 years in good health.

This clonotype has a handful of counts. This chain uses TRBV15 with TRBJ1-5; D not certain. Trimming removed 1 base from V and 2 bases from J, with 12 bases in between. Germline-derived CDR1 and CDR2 are LNHNV and YYDKDF (reference sequence). The CDR3 is made up of 16 amino acids. The CDR3 spells CATSRGREDGNQPQHF. Here the CDR3 DNA reads TGTGCCACCAGCAGAGGGAGGGAAGATGGCAATCAGCCCCAGCATTTT.

Only a few counts were recorded for this clonotype. J is TRBJ2-5 and V is TRBV2, with 10 bases identical to TRBD1. The CDR3 is 16 amino acids. Trimming at V came to 7 bases and at J to 5 bases, leaving 13 bases not matched to a gene. Germline V gene lookup returns CDR1 SNHLY and CDR2 FYNNEI. CDR3 in amino acids: CASKPGQGTSMETQYF. The CDR3 nucleotides are TGTGCCAGCAAACCGGGACAGGGGACTTCCATGGAGACCCAGTACTTC.

J is TRBJ2-3 and V is TRBV9; TRBD2 matches at 10 bases. Germline V gives CDR1 SGDLS, CDR2 YYNGEE. The CDR3 is made up of 18 amino acids. V gave up 3 bases and J gave up 1 base; unmatched junction bases: 11. The CDR3 loop reads CASSARLAGGLGTDTQYF. DNA of the CDR3: TGTGCCAGCAGCGCGAGACTAGCGGGTGGTCTTGGCACAGATACGCAGTATTTT.

This CDR3 is CASSLTISHYEQYF. Here the CDR3 DNA reads TGTGCCAGCAGCCTGACTATTTCTCACTACGAGCAGTACTTC. The chain uses TRBV11-2 and TRBJ2-7; a weak D match, TRBD2 (5 bases). V gave up 5 bases and J gave up 3 bases, with 14 bases separating them. The CDR3 totals 14 residues. Germline lookup yields CDR1 SGHAT and CDR2 FQNNGV.

The V call is TRBV27, the J call TRBJ2-4, with unresolved D. The J call is doubtful: the DNA matches TRBJ2-7 better. Germline CDR1 MNHEY, CDR2 SMNVEV (reference sequence). This CDR3 region has 14 residues. CDR3 protein: CASSPVRAFNEQYF. In nucleotides, the CDR3 is TGTGCCAGCAGTCCCGTTCGAGCGTTCAACGAGCAGTACTTC.

This clonotype was seen only once. This sequence joins TRBV14 and TRBJ2-1; 9 bases map to TRBD1. Losses at the gene ends were 1 base for V and 4 bases for J; bases not matched to a gene: 8. The germline V gene has CDR1 SGHDN and CDR2 FVKESK. The length of the CDR3 is 17 residues. The CDR3 DNA follows: TGTGCCAGCAGCCAAGTCCACGGGGACAGGGAGTACAATGAGCAGTTCTTC. Translation gives CASSQVHGDREYNEQFF.

V gene TRBV12-3 or TRBV12-4 combines with J gene TRBJ2-2; 7 nucleotides match TRBD1. V lost 1 base and J lost 5; bases outside the gene matches: 7. This CDR3 region has 16 residues. The CDR3, as DNA: TGTGCCAGCAGTTTAGGTTTCGGGACAGCTACCGGGGAGCTGTTTTTT. Protein sequence: CASSLGFGTATGELFF.

The chain employs TRBV12-3 or TRBV12-4 and TRBJ2-5, with a tentative D call TRBD2 (7 bases). V shed 7 bases and J shed 7 bases, with 28 bases lying between them. The CDR3 has 17 amino acids. CDR3 region: CASTPGGAVGSRRTQYF. The CDR3 DNA follows: TGTGCCAGCACCCCTGGGGGGGCGGTCGGATCAAGACGGACCCAGTACTTC.

The chain combines TRBV14 with TRBJ2-3; D gene uncertain. Germline CDR1 SGHDN, CDR2 FVKESK. Trimming pared 2 bases from V and 4 bases from J, leaving 13 bases between. The CDR3 loop spans 15 amino acids. This CDR3 is CASSQLDRAADTQYF. The CDR3 DNA sequence: TGTGCCAGCAGCCAACTCGATCGGGCGGCAGATACGCAGTATTTT.

This clonotype has a single count. The rearrangement joins TRBV7-6 to TRBJ1-1; TRBD1 matches 11 bases. CDR3 size: 18 residues. Germline V CDR1 and CDR2: SGHVS, FNYEAQ. V dropped 5 bases and J dropped 0; count of bases not matched to a gene: 11. DNA of the CDR3: TGTGCCAGCAGCCCAGCAGGAAGGACAGGGGGCATGAACACTGAAGCTTTCTTT. Its translation: CASSPAGRTGGMNTEAFF.

The CDR3 spells CSAWDSPTDTQYF. CDR3 bases: TGCAGTGCTTGGGACTCTCCAACAGATACGCAGTATTTT. The rearrangement uses TRBV20-1 and TRBJ2-3, with a possible D match to TRBD2 (6 bases). CDR3 length: 13 amino acids. Germline V gives CDR1 DFQATT, CDR2 SNEGSKA (reference sequence). V lost 5 bases, J lost 3 bases, and 12 bases lay in between.

The sample holds one count of this clonotype. The chain links TRBV29-1 to TRBJ2-7; D is undetermined. V was cut by 7 bases and J by 0 bases, with 10 bases left in between. This CDR3 has 12 residues. Germline V gene lookup returns CDR1 SQVTM and CDR2 ANQGSEA. The CDR3 loop reads CSAGEASYEQYF. In DNA, the CDR3 is TGCAGCGCTGGAGAAGCCTCCTACGAGCAGTACTTC.

Note on this clonotype: A much more abundant neighbour one base away suggests this may be a read error. The gene calls are TRBV6-6 and TRBJ2-3; D is uncertain. The CDR3 spans 15 residues. CDR1 MNHNY and CDR2 SVGAGI come from the germline V gene (reference sequence). V gave up 0 bases and J gave up 1 base, with 8 bases separating them. CDR3 bases: TGTGCCAGCAGTTACTCCCCCGCGGGCACAGATACGCAGTATTTT. Translation: CASSYSPAGTDTQYF.

This clonotype was seen a single time. This chain's CDR3 is CASGQGASSYGYTF. The CDR3 region has the DNA TGTGCCAGCGGGCAGGGTGCCAGCAGCTATGGCTACACCTTC. The rearrangement links TRBV6-5 to TRBJ1-2; D may be TRBD1 (5 bases). Between the trimmed V and J ends, which lost 8 bases and 4 bases, there was a span of 17 bases. CDR1 is MNHEY and CDR2 is SVGAGI in the germline V gene. This CDR3 spans 14 amino acids.

This clonotype was recorded a few times. The genes are TRBV11-1 and TRBJ1-1; perhaps TRBD1 as D (5 bases). This CDR3 comprises 16 residues. CDR1 and CDR2 from the germline V gene are SGHAT and FQDESV (reference sequence). V shed 0 bases and J shed 0 bases, with 11 bases lying between them. The CDR3 DNA sequence: TGTGCCAGCAGCTTAGCCGGCAGGGAGGTGAACACTGAAGCTTTCTTT. This codes for CASSLAGREVNTEAFF.

This chain uses TRBV20-1 with TRBJ2-1, with 10 bases identical to TRBD1. Germline trimming cut 4 bases from V and 9 bases from J; bases unmatched to any gene: 9. From germline, CDR1 is DFQATT and CDR2 SNEGSKA (reference sequence). This CDR3 comprises 14 residues. The CDR3 nucleotides read TGCAGTGCTATCACTATGGACAGGGGGAGTGAGCAGTTCTTC. The encoded protein is CSAITMDRGSEQFF.

The V call is TRBV15, the J call TRBJ2-3; D ambiguous. Germline CDR1 is LNHNV and CDR2 is YYDKDF (reference sequence). V gave up 0 bases and J gave up 0 bases, with 13 bases separating them. The CDR3 totals 17 residues. CDR3 sequence (DNA): TGTGCCACCAGCAGAGATCCACGGGCTGATAGCACAGATACGCAGTATTTT. Encoded protein: CATSRDPRADSTDTQYF.

There are many counts of this clonotype. V is TRBV6-2 or TRBV6-3 and J is TRBJ2-1, with D unclear. The CDR3 is made up of 11 amino acids. From germline, CDR1 is MNHEY and CDR2 SVGEGT. Trimming shortened V by 7 bases and J by 9 bases, and 10 bases separated the two germline ends. CDR3 sequence reads: CASTDHREQFF. The CDR3 DNA follows: TGTGCCAGCACCGACCATCGTGAGCAGTTCTTC.

This clonotype appeared a few times. This chain uses TRBV13 with TRBJ2-3; 8 nucleotides line up with TRBD2. This CDR3 region has 14 residues. Germline CDR1 reads PRHDT; CDR2 reads FYEKMQ (reference sequence). The V and J ends lost 4 bases and 6 bases, in that order; junction bases with no gene match: 6. CDR3 coding DNA: TGTGCCAGCAGCTCGGGACTAGAAGGGGATACGCAGTATTTT. As protein: CASSSGLEGDTQYF.

This clonotype was seen once. The chain is built from TRBV6-1 and TRBJ1-5; possibly TRBD1 for D (6 bases). CDR3 size: 16 residues. V lost 2 bases and J 1 base, leaving 12 bases between the germline ends. Germline values: CDR1 MNHNS, CDR2 SASEGT. Here the CDR3 DNA reads TGTGCCAGCAGTGAATGGGTGAGGGGGAGCAATCAGCCCCAGCATTTT. The encoded protein is CASSEWVRGSNQPQHF.

On this clonotype itself: At one end the junction does not follow the germline gene, possibly because of a read error. This chain uses TRBV5-6 with TRBJ2-1, with D tentatively TRBD2 (7 bases). There are 15 residues in the CDR3. CDR1 is SGHDT and CDR2 is YYEEEE in the germline V gene. DNA for the CDR3: TGTGCCGGCAGCTCGTCGGGGAGGGGGAGCAATGAGCAGTTCTTC. It translates to CAGSSSGRGSNEQFF. The full variable domain, in which reference TRBV5-6 and TRBJ2-1 provide the parts outside the CDR3, is DAGVTQSPTHLIKTRGQQVTLRCSPKSGHDTVSWYQQALGQGPQFIFQYYEEEERQRGNFPDRFSGHQFPNYSSELNVNALLLGDSALYLCAGSSSGRGSNEQFFGPGTRLTVL.

The chain uses TRBV11-2 and TRBJ2-7; 10 bases fit TRBD2. Germline lookup yields CDR1 SGHAT and CDR2 FQNNGV. The CDR3 totals 16 residues. The V and J ends lost 1 base and 10 bases, in that order; junction bases with no gene match: 13. The CDR3: CASSLVSTSGNREQYF. CDR3 bases: TGTGCCAGCAGCTTAGTTTCTACTAGCGGGAACCGCGAACAGTACTTC.

V gene TRBV5-1 combines with J gene TRBJ1-2; D gene uncertain. V lost 1 base and J lost 4, with 11 bases in between. CDR1 is SGHRS, CDR2 YFSETQ, per germline. The CDR3 runs to 14 residues. CDR3: CASSLREGSYGYTF. The CDR3, as DNA: TGCGCCAGCAGCTTGAGGGAGGGAAGCTATGGCTACACCTTC.